This section outlines one T cell receptor (beta chain) sequence together with its context. This sample stems from a study of STAT5B mutations in CD4+ large granular lymphocyte leukemia. Assay: immunoSEQ multiplex PCR; the TCRdb copy retains only in-frame clones and omits some. The table lists tens of thousands of clones, around 66% of them singletons. The CDR3 loop spans 14 amino acids. Germline V gene data show CDR1 as SGHDT and CDR2 as YYEEEE. The J segment lost 4 bases and the V segment lost 0 bases, leaving 2 bases of the junction unmatched. Sequencing was performed on CD4+ T cells from blood buffy coats. The TCR sequence derives from a human donor in good health. J is TRBJ1-2 and V is TRBV5-6; TRBD1 matches at 8 bases. Written as DNA, the CDR3 is TGTGCCAGCAGCTTGGCAGGGGGCCCCTATGGCTACACCTTC. Its translation is CASSLAGGPYGYTF.